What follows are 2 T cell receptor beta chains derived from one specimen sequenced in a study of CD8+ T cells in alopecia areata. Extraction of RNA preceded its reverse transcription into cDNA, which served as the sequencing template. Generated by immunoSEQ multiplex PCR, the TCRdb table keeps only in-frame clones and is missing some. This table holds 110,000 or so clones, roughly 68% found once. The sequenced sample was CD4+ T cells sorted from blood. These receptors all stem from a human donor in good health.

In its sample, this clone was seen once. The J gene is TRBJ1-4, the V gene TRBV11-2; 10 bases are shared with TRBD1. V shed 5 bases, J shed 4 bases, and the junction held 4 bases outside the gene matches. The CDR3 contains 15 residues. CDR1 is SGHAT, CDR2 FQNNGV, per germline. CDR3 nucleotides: TGTGCCAGCAGCGACCGGGACAGGGGTAATGAAAAACTGTTTTTT. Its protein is CASSDRDRGNEKLFF.

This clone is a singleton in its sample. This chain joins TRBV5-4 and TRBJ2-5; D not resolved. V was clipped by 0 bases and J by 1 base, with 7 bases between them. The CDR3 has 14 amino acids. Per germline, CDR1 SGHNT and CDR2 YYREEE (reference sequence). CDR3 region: CASSLGQRQETQYF. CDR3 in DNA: TGTGCCAGCAGCTTGGGGCAGCGCCAAGAGACCCAGTACTTC.